The 22 T cell receptor beta chains given below trace back to one sample, sequenced in a study of blood T cell repertoires in COVID-19. Profiling relied on immunoSEQ multiplex PCR, and the TCRdb table lists in-frame clones only, not all of them. Altogether roughly 30,000 clones are present, 60% to 80% being singletons, with the ten largest covering 7% to 8.5%. The sample taken for sequencing was peripheral blood. The source is a woman aged 55-69 years with acute or convalescent COVID-19.

This rearrangement joins TRBV28 to TRBJ1-2; the D is unclear. CDR3 length equals 13 residues. The germline V and J ends were trimmed by 8 bases and 4 bases, with 14 bases remaining between them. CDR1 and CDR2 from the germline V gene are MDHEN and SYDVKM. The CDR3 coding sequence is TGTGCCAGCTCAAGGGCAGGAGGCTATGGCTACACCTTC. This gives the protein CASSRAGGYGYTF.

The chain employs TRBV4-2 and TRBJ2-2, with 9 bases fitting TRBD1. Germline trimming cut 3 bases from V and 7 bases from J; bases unmatched to any gene: 6. Per germline, CDR1 LGHNA and CDR2 YNFKEQ. The CDR3 totals 15 residues. The CDR3 DNA reads TGTGCCAGCAGCCATAGGACAGGGGAGGACGGGGAGCTGTTTTTT. Residues: CASSHRTGEDGELFF.

This clone occurred once. The gene calls are TRBV4-1 and TRBJ2-5; tentative D call: TRBD1 (6 bases). The CDR3 length is 15 residues. V was trimmed by 2 bases and J by 1 base, leaving 11 bases between them. CDR1 and CDR2 (germline): MGHRA, YSYEKL. The CDR3 sequence is CASSQRTALQETQYF. DNA of the CDR3: TGCGCCAGCAGCCAAAGGACAGCCCTCCAAGAGACCCAGTACTTC.

The chain is built from TRBV5-1 and TRBJ1-1, with D possibly being TRBD1 (5 bases). The CDR3 is 13 residues long. In germline, CDR1 is SGHRS, CDR2 YFSETQ. The V gene lost 5 bases and the J gene lost 1 base, with 9 bases spanning the gap. Here the CDR3 reads CASRGQGNTEAFF. In DNA, the CDR3 is TGCGCCAGCAGAGGGCAGGGGAACACTGAAGCTTTCTTT.

This chain's CDR3 is CASSQDLVPEWGDEQYF. CDR3 sequence (DNA): TGCGCCAGCAGCCAAGATCTCGTGCCTGAGTGGGGGGACGAGCAGTACTTC. V is TRBV4-1 and J is TRBJ2-7; D is possibly TRBD2 (6 bases). V lost 0 bases to trimming and J lost 5 bases, with 20 bases between them. The CDR3 is 17 residues long. CDR1 MGHRA and CDR2 YSYEKL come from the germline V gene.

The chain joins TRBV19 to TRBJ2-6, with D possibly matching TRBD1 (5 bases). Germline V lookup: CDR1 LNHDA, CDR2 SQIVND (reference sequence). Trimming pared 8 bases from V and 0 bases from J, leaving 11 bases between. The length of the CDR3 is 15 residues. CDR3 protein: CASEEQASGANVLTF. As DNA, the CDR3 is TGTGCCAGTGAGGAACAGGCCTCTGGGGCCAACGTCCTGACTTTC. Complete variable domain (other parts from reference TRBV19 and TRBJ2-6): DGGITQSPKYLFRKEGQNVTLSCEQNLNHDAMYWYRQDPGQGLRLIYYSQIVNDFQKGDIAEGYSVSREKKESFPLTVTSAQKNPTAFYLCASEEQASGANVLTFGAGSRLTVL.

In DNA, the CDR3 is TGTGCCAGCATCTCCTCTGGAAACACCATATATTTT. It is translated as CASISSGNTIYF. This sequence joins TRBV25-1 and TRBJ1-3; D remains unclear. Germline CDR1 is MGHDK and CDR2 is SYGVNS. V was shortened by 7 bases and J by 0 bases, with 4 bases between the two germline ends. The CDR3 is made up of 12 amino acids.

J is TRBJ1-6 and V is TRBV13; a weak D match, TRBD1 (5 bases). CDR1 PRHDT and CDR2 FYEKMQ come from the germline V gene (reference sequence). Trimming removed 2 bases from V and 6 bases from J, with 5 bases in between. CDR3 length: 13 residues. The CDR3 loop is CASSLQGNSPLHF. The CDR3 nucleotides are TGTGCCAGCAGCTTACAGGGTAATTCACCCCTCCACTTT. The full variable domain, with the rest looked up from reference TRBV13 and TRBJ1-6, is AAGVIQSPRHLIKEKRETATLKCYPIPRHDTVYWYQQGPGQDPQFLISFYEKMQSDKGSIPDRFSAQQFSDYHSELNMSSLELGDSALYFCASSLQGNSPLHFGNGTRLTVT.

The genes are TRBV3-1 (or the pseudogene TRBV3-2) and TRBJ2-1; 7 bases fit TRBD2. Trimming removed 1 base from V and 4 bases from J; junction bases left unmatched: 1. This CDR3 has 14 amino acids. Germline CDR1 is LGHDT and CDR2 is YNNKEL (reference sequence). CDR3 region: CASSQASGYNEQFF. The CDR3 DNA sequence: TGTGCCAGCAGCCAAGCTAGCGGATACAATGAGCAGTTCTTC.

This chain uses TRBV5-5 with TRBJ1-6; 7 bases line up with TRBD1. The CDR3 covers 16 residues. Germline-derived CDR1 and CDR2 are SGHKS and YYEKEE (reference sequence). With 3 bases clipped from V and 4 bases from J, the junction kept 7 bases outside the gene matches. The CDR3 DNA sequence: TGTGCCAGCAGCTCCCAGGGGACAGATTATAATTCACCCCTCCACTTT. It yields the protein CASSSQGTDYNSPLHF.

The V call is TRBV7-8, the J call TRBJ1-5; tentative D call: TRBD1 (5 bases). The CDR3 contains 13 residues. Germline assignment: CDR1 SGHVS and CDR2 FQNEAQ. The V and J ends lost 5 bases and 3 bases respectively, with 8 bases between them. CDR3 amino acids: CASSGGSNQPQHF. CDR3 DNA sequence: TGTGCCAGCAGCGGGGGGTCCAATCAGCCCCAGCATTTT.

The CDR3 DNA reads TGTGCCAGCAGTGAAGACAATTTGGGGACCCAGTACTTC. Its translation: CASSEDNLGTQYF. The chain combines TRBV28 with TRBJ2-5; D not resolved. V gave up 5 bases and J gave up 7 bases, with 14 bases separating them. The CDR3 is 13 amino acids. Germline V CDR1 and CDR2: MDHEN, SYDVKM.

Note on this clone: This sample also contains other DNA sequences that code for the same CDR3. The V and J genes are TRBV12-3 or TRBV12-4 and TRBJ1-1; the D is unclear. The V and J ends lost 3 bases and 1 base respectively, with 6 bases between them. The CDR3 has 13 amino acids. The CDR3 loop is CASSLGPNTEAFF. CDR3 coding DNA: TGTGCCAGCAGTTTGGGCCCGAACACTGAAGCTTTCTTT.

This clone showed up just once. The chain recombines TRBV18 with TRBJ1-2, with D possibly matching TRBD1 (5 bases). Germline V lookup: CDR1 KGHSH, CDR2 LQKENI. The CDR3 has 15 residues. V was cut by 4 bases and J by 6 bases, with 18 bases left in between. Here the CDR3 DNA reads TGTGCCAGCTCACTTGGGGCTGGACAAGTGGATGGCTACACCTTC. Translation: CASSLGAGQVDGYTF.

The chain recombines TRBV5-1 with TRBJ1-1; D call uncertain. The germline V gene has CDR1 SGHRS and CDR2 YFSETQ. This CDR3 has 16 amino acids. V lost 2 bases, J lost 0 bases, and 14 bases lay in between. This chain's CDR3 is CASSFSRRVMNTEAFF. For the CDR3, the DNA is TGCGCCAGCAGCTTCTCCCGACGGGTGATGAACACTGAAGCTTTCTTT.

The chain recombines TRBV10-3 with TRBJ2-7; TRBD1 matches at 11 bases. The CDR3 consists of 16 residues. CDR1 ENHRY and CDR2 SYGVKD come from the germline V gene. Trimming took 3 bases from V and 7 from J; bases not matched to a gene: 11. CDR3 in amino acids: CAISDTLDRGLREQYF. In nucleotides, the CDR3 is TGTGCCATCAGTGATACCCTGGACAGGGGGCTAAGGGAGCAGTACTTC.

This clone was recorded once. V gene TRBV6-2 or TRBV6-3 combines with J gene TRBJ1-4, with D maybe TRBD1 (5 bases). Germline V lookup: CDR1 MNHEY, CDR2 SVGEGT. The CDR3 totals 15 residues. The V end lost 6 bases, the J end lost 6 bases, and 17 bases lay between the germline ends. CDR3 sequence reads: CASSRGGKMDEKLFF. The CDR3 DNA reads TGTGCCAGCAGCCGTGGGGGGAAAATGGATGAAAAACTGTTTTTT.

This clone was detected a few times. This rearrangement joins TRBV19 to TRBJ1-3; 9 positions agree with TRBD1. V shed 8 bases, J shed 4 bases, and the junction held 15 bases outside the gene matches. The CDR3 spans 17 residues. Germline V CDR1 and CDR2: LNHDA, SQIVND (reference sequence). CDR3 protein: CASRDRESPNSGNTIYF. The CDR3 DNA reads as TGTGCCAGTCGGGACAGGGAGAGCCCTAACTCGGGAAACACCATATATTTT.

This rearrangement joins TRBV7-6 to TRBJ2-7; 9 bases map to TRBD1. The CDR3 length is 16 residues. Germline lookup yields CDR1 SGHVS and CDR2 FNYEAQ. J gave up 2 bases and V 1 base, and 6 bases lay outside the gene matches. The CDR3 DNA follows: TGTGCCAGCAGCTTAGAGGCAGGACAGGGGCCCTACGAGCAGTACTTC. This encodes CASSLEAGQGPYEQYF.

This chain uses TRBV2 with TRBJ2-7; 11 nucleotides agree with TRBD1. This CDR3 has 17 residues. J lost 3 bases, V lost 3 bases, and 10 bases had no gene match. Germline loops: CDR1 SNHLY, CDR2 FYNNEI. For the CDR3, the DNA is TGTGCCAGCAGTGAGGGCTTAGGACAGGGGGCAGGCTACGAGCAGTACTTC. As protein: CASSEGLGQGAGYEQYF.

The chain employs TRBV2 and TRBJ1-4; D gene uncertain. The CDR3 has 15 residues. The V end lost 6 bases, the J end lost 5 bases, and 16 bases lay between the germline ends. CDR1 and CDR2 (germline): SNHLY, FYNNEI. The CDR3 coding sequence is TGTGCCAGCAGCCGGGAGGACGGATCCAATGAAAAACTGTTTTTT. The encoded protein is CASSREDGSNEKLFF. The full variable domain, completed using reference TRBV2 and TRBJ1-4, is EPEVTQTPSHQVTQMGQEVILRCVPISNHLYFYWYRQILGQKVEFLVSFYNNEISEKSEIFDDQFSVERPDGSNFTLKIRSTKLEDSAMYFCASSREDGSNEKLFFGSGTQLSVL.

The chain couples TRBV5-4 to TRBJ2-6, with D possibly TRBD1 on 5 matching bases. CDR1 and CDR2 (germline): SGHNT, YYREEE (reference sequence). The CDR3 runs 15 residues. V lost 1 base to trimming and J lost 0 bases, with 5 bases between them. The CDR3 bases are TGTGCCAGCAGCTTGAGGGGCTCTGGGGCCAACGTCCTGACTTTC. This encodes CASSLRGSGANVLTF.